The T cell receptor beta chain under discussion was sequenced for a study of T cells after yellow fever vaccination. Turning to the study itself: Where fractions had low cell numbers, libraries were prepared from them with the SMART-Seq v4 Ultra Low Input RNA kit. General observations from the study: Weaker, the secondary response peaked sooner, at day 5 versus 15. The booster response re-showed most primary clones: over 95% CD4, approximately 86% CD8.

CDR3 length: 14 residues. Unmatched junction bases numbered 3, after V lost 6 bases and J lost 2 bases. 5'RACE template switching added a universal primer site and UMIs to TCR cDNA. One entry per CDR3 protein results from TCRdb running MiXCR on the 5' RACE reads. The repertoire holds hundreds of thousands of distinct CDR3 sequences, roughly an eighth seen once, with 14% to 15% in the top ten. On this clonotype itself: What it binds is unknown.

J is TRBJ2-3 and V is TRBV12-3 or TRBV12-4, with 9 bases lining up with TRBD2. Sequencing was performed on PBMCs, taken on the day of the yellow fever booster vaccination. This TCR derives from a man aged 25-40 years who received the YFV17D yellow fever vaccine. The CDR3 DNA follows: TGTGCCAGCAGGACTAGCGGCTACACAGATACGCAGTATTTT. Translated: CASRTSGYTDTQYF.